This TCR beta chain was found in a study of T cells in Graves' hyperthyroidism and ophthalmopathy. Overall study results and limits: A 13 V-J model separated ophthalmopathy from stable hyperthyroidism.

It was considered stable Graves' hyperthyroidism when ophthalmopathy did not progress within 18 months. Template material for amplifying TCR beta CDR3 regions consisted of RNA transcripts. Initially, a first-round RT-PCR of the TCR CDR3 employed the HTBI primer set. TCRdb processed the multiplex PCR reads anew with MiXCR; each CDR3 protein has one entry. The sample shows about 340,000 distinct CDR3 sequences, roughly 20% of them seen only once. With V trimmed by 6 bases and J by 8 bases, 21 bases remained unmatched. In germline, CDR1 is DFQATT, CDR2 SNEGSKA (reference sequence). The CDR3 runs to 18 residues. This clonotype was observed a handful of times. Its antigen remains unidentified.

The chain couples TRBV20-1 to TRBJ1-4; the match to TRBD1 covers 10 bases. The sequence was obtained from a woman in her forties or fifties with Graves' hyperthyroidism. The sequenced sample was blood. This chain's CDR3 is CSAVPGQGFPNYWEKLFF. The DNA of the CDR3 is TGCAGTGCAGTTCCGGGACAGGGGTTCCCAAACTATTGGGAAAAACTGTTTTTT.